One sample yielded the 19 T cell receptor beta chains listed below, sequenced in a study of blood T cell repertoires in COVID-19. Some clones are missing from TCRdb's copy, which holds only in-frame ones; the method was immunoSEQ multiplex PCR. The repertoire includes over 45,000 clones, around four fifths of them detected once, and about 59% sits in the top ten. Input material: peripheral blood. The receptors were sampled from a man in his 70s with acute or convalescent COVID-19.

As to this clone: Mismatch with germline at one junction end may stem from a read error. The chain couples TRBV29-1 to TRBJ2-1, with 11 nucleotides matching TRBD1. Germline loops: CDR1 SQVTM, CDR2 ANQGSEA. The CDR3 extends over 15 amino acids. CDR3 in amino acids: CSYKTGQGAYNEQFF. As DNA, the CDR3 is TGCAGCTACAAAACCGGACAGGGGGCCTATAATGAGCAGTTCTTC.

The chain couples TRBV5-1 to TRBJ1-5, with 7 bases fitting TRBD1. J gave up 5 bases and V 4 bases, and 6 bases lay outside the gene matches. The germline gives CDR1 SGHRS, CDR2 YFSETQ. This CDR3 contains 14 residues. The CDR3 DNA follows: TGCGCCAGCAGCGTCGGGCAGGGGGATCAGCCCCAGCATTTT. Its protein is CASSVGQGDQPQHF.

The chain links TRBV19 to TRBJ1-3; the match to TRBD1 covers 12 bases. Per the germline V gene, CDR1 is LNHDA and CDR2 is SQIVND (reference sequence). Germline trimming cut 6 bases from V and 1 base from J; bases unmatched to any gene: 7. This CDR3 region has 17 residues. The chain's CDR3 is CASSFWGQGASGNTIYF. The CDR3 nucleotides read TGTGCCAGTAGCTTCTGGGGACAGGGGGCTTCTGGAAACACCATATATTTT.

The chain links TRBV2 to TRBJ1-5, with 8 bases aligning to TRBD1. The CDR3 contains 14 residues. Germline V gene data show CDR1 as SNHLY and CDR2 as FYNNEI. With V trimmed by 6 bases and J by 15 bases, 16 bases remained unmatched. CDR3 loop: CASRETGGGGDRHF. In nucleotides, the CDR3 is TGTGCCAGCAGGGAAACAGGGGGAGGAGGAGATAGGCATTTT.

The rearrangement joins TRBV11-2 to TRBJ2-3; D perhaps matches TRBD2 (5 bases). Trimming cost V 5 bases and J 2 bases, with 14 bases left between them. Germline CDR1 is SGHAT and CDR2 is FQNNGV. This CDR3 has 15 residues. The CDR3: CASSDSSFPTDTQYF. CDR3 nucleotides: TGTGCCAGCAGCGACTCTAGCTTCCCCACAGATACGCAGTATTTT.

The V gene is TRBV19, the J gene TRBJ2-5, with 9 nucleotides matching TRBD2. The CDR3 has 15 amino acids. V lost 4 bases and J lost 1; bases outside the gene matches: 4. Germline V gives CDR1 LNHDA, CDR2 SQIVND (reference sequence). CDR3 bases: TGTGCCAGTAGTACCCGACTAGCGGCCCAAGAGACCCAGTACTTC. Protein: CASSTRLAAQETQYF.

The chain recombines TRBV5-1 with TRBJ1-5; D call uncertain. The CDR3 length is 13 residues. Germline loops: CDR1 SGHRS, CDR2 YFSETQ. The V gene lost 0 bases and the J gene lost 3 bases, with 4 bases spanning the gap. CDR3 DNA: TGCGCCAGCAGCTTGGACACCAATCAGCCCCAGCATTTT. It codes for CASSLDTNQPQHF.

CDR3 nucleotide sequence: TGTGCCAGCAGTTCTACAGGTTGGGGCGGCTACACCTTC. This encodes CASSSTGWGGYTF. The chain carries TRBV6-5 and TRBJ1-2, with a weak D call TRBD1 (5 bases). V lost 4 bases, J lost 8 bases, and 14 bases lay in between. The CDR3 has 13 amino acids. Per germline, CDR1 MNHEY and CDR2 SVGAGI.

The chain links TRBV27 to TRBJ2-5, with 7 bases lining up with TRBD2. Germline values: CDR1 MNHEY, CDR2 SMNVEV (reference sequence). Germline trimming cut 8 bases from V and 0 bases from J; bases unmatched to any gene: 9. This CDR3 comprises 15 residues. This chain's CDR3 is CASGPQRGHQETQYF. The CDR3 DNA is TGTGCCAGCGGGCCTCAGCGGGGCCACCAAGAGACCCAGTACTTC.

This clone was observed a handful of times. The chain employs TRBV11-2 and TRBJ2-7, with D possibly matching TRBD2 (6 bases). CDR3 length: 17 residues. The V gene lost 3 bases and the J gene lost 6 bases, with 24 bases spanning the gap. Germline V lookup: CDR1 SGHAT, CDR2 FQNNGV. CDR3 region: CASSFDRDRGVSSEQYF. Written as DNA, the CDR3 is TGTGCCAGCAGCTTCGATCGGGACCGCGGGGTATCATCCGAGCAGTACTTC.

The CDR3 nucleotides are TGTGCCAGCAGCTTAACCCCTAGCGGGAGGCAATACGAGCAGTACTTC. Translated: CASSLTPSGRQYEQYF. The V call is TRBV7-2, the J call TRBJ2-7, with 11 bases fitting TRBD2. Germline V gene sequence: CDR1 SGHTA, CDR2 FQGNSA. Germline trimming cut 2 bases from V and 4 bases from J; bases unmatched to any gene: 7. The CDR3 is made up of 16 amino acids.

V is TRBV7-8 and J is TRBJ1-3; D gene uncertain. Germline V CDR1 and CDR2: SGHVS, FQNEAQ. CDR3 length equals 16 residues. With 3 bases removed from V and 0 bases from J, the gap between germline ends came to 12 bases. The CDR3 loop reads CASSFPTGGSGNTIYF. The CDR3 nucleotides read TGTGCCAGCAGCTTCCCCACCGGAGGCTCTGGAAACACCATATATTTT.

The chain couples TRBV5-5 to TRBJ1-5, with D unresolved. With 7 bases removed from V and 5 bases from J, the gap between germline ends came to 13 bases. Germline V gives CDR1 SGHKS, CDR2 YYEKEE (reference sequence). This CDR3 is built from 13 residues. The DNA for the CDR3 is TGTGCCAGCGGTCCGGGTCCCCATCAGCCCCAGCATTTT. Translated, it gives CASGPGPHQPQHF.

Concerning this clone: A junction end diverges from the germline sequence, so it may reflect a read error. The J gene is TRBJ2-3, the V gene TRBV6-1; no firm D call. This CDR3 comprises 16 residues. CDR1 and CDR2 (germline): MNHNS, SASEGT. Here the CDR3 DNA reads TGTGCCAGCAGGGAAGTACGAGGCGCCCGCACAGATACGCAGTATTTT. Residues: CASREVRGARTDTQYF.

CDR3 sequence: CASSRRTGSQHEQYF. Here the CDR3 DNA reads TGTGCCAGTAGCCGTCGGACAGGGAGTCAGCACGAGCAGTACTTC. This chain links TRBV19 with TRBJ2-7; 8 bases agree with TRBD1. The CDR3 contains 15 residues. In germline, CDR1 is LNHDA, CDR2 SQIVND (reference sequence). Trimming took 6 bases from V and 5 from J; bases not matched to a gene: 12. The complete variable domain, with remaining parts taken from reference TRBV19 and TRBJ2-7, reads DGGITQSPKYLFRKEGQNVTLSCEQNLNHDAMYWYRQDPGQGLRLIYYSQIVNDFQKGDIAEGYSVSREKKESFPLTVTSAQKNPTAFYLCASSRRTGSQHEQYFGPGTRLTVT.

J is TRBJ1-2 and V is TRBV11-2; no clear D gene. The CDR3 has 15 amino acids. Trimming took 5 bases from V and 0 from J, leaving 13 bases between them. The germline CDR1 and CDR2 sequences are SGHAT and FQNNGV. The CDR3 sequence: CASSPEYGANYGYTF. The CDR3 DNA reads as TGTGCCAGCAGCCCCGAGTATGGAGCTAACTATGGCTACACCTTC.

This clone has just one count. The V gene is TRBV19, the J gene TRBJ2-5, with D perhaps matching TRBD2 (6 bases). The CDR3 runs 13 residues. In germline, CDR1 is LNHDA, CDR2 SQIVND (reference sequence). Trimming removed 2 bases from V and 5 bases from J, with 9 bases in between. The CDR3 DNA sequence: TGTGCCAGTAGTATAACTCTAGCGGAGACCCAGTACTTC. Protein product: CASSITLAETQYF.

This chain links TRBV5-1 with TRBJ2-3; D may be TRBD1 (5 bases). From germline, CDR1 is SGHRS and CDR2 YFSETQ. The CDR3 spans 14 residues. Trimming cost V 4 bases and J 5 bases, with 14 bases left between them. The CDR3 reads CASSRSGARDTQYF. CDR3 DNA sequence: TGCGCCAGCAGCAGGAGTGGGGCGCGAGATACGCAGTATTTT.

The V call is TRBV10-1, the J call TRBJ2-1; TRBD2 agrees at 16 bases. CDR3 length: 13 residues. Germline CDR1 WNHNN, CDR2 SYGVQD (reference sequence). V gave up 8 bases and J gave up 10 bases; unmatched junction bases: 2. Here the CDR3 reads CASSGLAGGEQFF. As DNA, the CDR3 is TGCGCCAGCTCGGGACTAGCGGGGGGGGAGCAGTTCTTC.